Following are 15 T cell receptor beta chains from one sample sequenced in a study of T cells in Graves' hyperthyroidism and ophthalmopathy. RNA transcripts were the template for amplifying TCR beta CDR3 regions. When the TCR CDR3 underwent first-round RT-PCR, the HTBI primer set was used. TCRdb processed the multiplex PCR reads anew with MiXCR; each CDR3 protein has one entry. This sample carries about 360,000 distinct CDR3 sequences, approximately 12% of them seen once, and the ten largest clones take 20% to 25%. Sequenced sample: blood. The receptor set was obtained from a man aged 30 to 45 with Graves' hyperthyroidism that later progressed to Graves' ophthalmopathy.

As regards this clonotype: One end of the junction is discordant with germline, which a read error may explain. This chain uses TRBV7-3 with TRBJ2-4; D may be TRBD2 (5 bases). This CDR3 is built from 12 residues. Germline values: CDR1 SGHTA, CDR2 FQGTGA. The CDR3 protein is CANSLERNIQYF. CDR3 nucleotide sequence: TGTGCCAACAGCTTAGAGCGGAACATTCAGTACTTC.

This clonotype was picked up many times. The rearrangement uses TRBV12-3 or TRBV12-4 and TRBJ2-2; 10 positions match TRBD1. Trimming at V came to 7 bases and at J to 6 bases, leaving 5 bases not matched to a gene. The CDR3 runs 14 residues. The CDR3 spells CASIRDRGPGELFF. The CDR3, as DNA: TGTGCCAGCATCCGGGACAGGGGTCCCGGGGAGCTGTTTTTT.

The genes are TRBV6-1 and TRBJ2-1; possibly TRBD1 for D (5 bases). The CDR3 loop spans 14 amino acids. The germline V and J ends were trimmed by 1 base and 8 bases, with 12 bases remaining between them. The germline CDR1 and CDR2 sequences are MNHNS and SASEGT. CDR3: CASSEGAGKDEQFF. CDR3 sequence (DNA): TGTGCCAGCAGTGAAGGGGCAGGGAAGGATGAGCAGTTCTTC.

The genes are TRBV29-1 and TRBJ1-1; 10 bases are shared with TRBD1. The V gene end was trimmed by 7 bases and the J gene end by 6 bases; junction bases not matched to a gene: 11. This CDR3 region has 14 residues. Germline loops: CDR1 SQVTM, CDR2 ANQGSEA. Written as DNA, the CDR3 is TGCAGCGCCCAGATGGGACAGGGGATATCTGAAGCTTTCTTT. Translating it yields CSAQMGQGISEAFF.

This clonotype showed up many times. The V and J genes are TRBV19 and TRBJ1-1, with TRBD1 matching 7 bases. This CDR3 has 16 residues. From germline, CDR1 is LNHDA and CDR2 SQIVND (reference sequence). V trimming: 5 bases; J trimming: 2 bases; junction bases outside the gene matches: 11. CDR3 amino acids: CASSPGRGGLNTEAFF. The CDR3, as DNA: TGTGCCAGTAGTCCCGGGCGAGGGGGCTTAAACACTGAAGCTTTCTTT. Complete variable domain (other parts from reference TRBV19 and TRBJ1-1): DGGITQSPKYLFRKEGQNVTLSCEQNLNHDAMYWYRQDPGQGLRLIYYSQIVNDFQKGDIAEGYSVSREKKESFPLTVTSAQKNPTAFYLCASSPGRGGLNTEAFFGQGTRLTVV.

This chain connects TRBV11-2 to TRBJ1-4; a weak D match, TRBD1 (6 bases). The CDR3 consists of 16 residues. With 4 bases removed from V and 1 base from J, the gap between germline ends came to 13 bases. Germline lookup yields CDR1 SGHAT and CDR2 FQNNGV. This CDR3 reads CASSWRRGGTNEKLFF. CDR3 in DNA: TGTGCCAGCAGCTGGCGGCGAGGGGGAACTAATGAAAAACTGTTTTTT.

This clonotype was detected a few times. This chain links TRBV6-1 with TRBJ1-6; D gene ambiguous. Trimming removed 6 bases at V and 3 bases at J, with 12 bases between. The CDR3 loop spans 15 amino acids. Germline V lookup: CDR1 MNHNS, CDR2 SASEGT. The CDR3 nucleotides read TGTGCCAGCAGCCCCAAAGGCCTCTATAATTCACCCCTCCACTTT. It codes for CASSPKGLYNSPLHF.

This clonotype was counted many times. The chain employs TRBV7-9 and TRBJ2-3, with D perhaps TRBD1 (5 bases). The CDR3 loop spans 13 amino acids. Germline CDR1 is SEHNR and CDR2 is FQNEAQ (reference sequence). V lost 5 bases to trimming and J lost 4 bases, with 10 bases between them. The CDR3 sequence: CASSTQGPDTQYF. The CDR3 region has the DNA TGTGCCAGCAGCACCCAGGGTCCAGATACGCAGTATTTT.

This clonotype was observed many times. The V call is TRBV2, the J call TRBJ2-7; TRBD2 matches at 10 bases. Germline assignment: CDR1 SNHLY and CDR2 FYNNEI. The CDR3 sequence is 16 residues long. The V gene end was trimmed by 7 bases and the J gene end by 7 bases; junction bases not matched to a gene: 16. In DNA, the CDR3 is TGTGCCAGCACTAGCCCCCCGGGACTAGCGAGCGGAGAGCAGTACTTC. It translates to CASTSPPGLASGEQYF.

This clonotype was counted ten times or more. The chain recombines TRBV11-3 with TRBJ2-1; D is possibly TRBD2 (7 bases). CDR3 length: 20 residues. CDR1 and CDR2 (germline): SGHNT, YENEEA. V lost 3 bases and J lost 3, with 27 bases in between. CDR3 protein: CASSFRGGADYRRLYNEQFF. The DNA for the CDR3 is TGTGCCAGCAGCTTTAGGGGGGGCGCCGATTATAGGAGGCTCTACAATGAGCAGTTCTTC.

This clonotype appeared many times. The chain combines TRBV6-1 with TRBJ2-1; the D gene is possibly TRBD2 (7 bases). The CDR3 loop spans 15 amino acids. Germline-derived CDR1 and CDR2 are MNHNS and SASEGT. Trimming took 6 bases from V and 5 from J, leaving 17 bases between them. In DNA, the CDR3 is TGTGCCAGCAGCCCCTTGGGGGGGGCAAACAATGAGCAGTTCTTC. Translated, it gives CASSPLGGANNEQFF.

The V and J genes are TRBV7-8 and TRBJ1-5; D is uncertain. V lost 2 bases and J 5 bases, leaving 16 bases between the germline ends. This CDR3 is 16 amino acids long. The germline V gene encodes CDR1 SGHVS and CDR2 FQNEAQ. CDR3 protein: CASSLRGRGDDQPQHF. The DNA of the CDR3 is TGTGCCAGCAGCTTAAGAGGGCGGGGAGACGATCAGCCCCAGCATTTT.

In its sample, this clonotype was seen many times. The chain carries TRBV6-1 and TRBJ1-1; 10 bases line up with TRBD1. With V trimmed by 4 bases and J by 11 bases, 4 bases remained unmatched. Germline V CDR1 and CDR2: MNHNS, SASEGT. The length of the CDR3 is 12 residues. The CDR3 region has the DNA TGTGCCAGCAGTGCAAGGACAGGGGGTGCTTTCTTT. Translated, it gives CASSARTGGAFF.

The sample holds a few counts of this clonotype. The rearrangement joins TRBV29-1 to TRBJ1-4; TRBD1 is a possible D gene (6 bases). There are 13 residues in the CDR3. Germline V gene lookup returns CDR1 SQVTM and CDR2 ANQGSEA. V gave up 6 bases and J gave up 4 bases, with 12 bases separating them. CDR3 amino acids: CSVEGEGNEKLFF. DNA of the CDR3: TGCAGCGTAGAGGGGGAGGGTAATGAAAAACTGTTTTTT.

This clonotype was counted ten times or more. The J gene is TRBJ1-5, the V gene TRBV7-8; D might be TRBD1 (5 bases). Trimming shortened V by 0 bases and J by 0 bases, and 6 bases separated the two germline ends. The CDR3 contains 15 residues. Germline values: CDR1 SGHVS, CDR2 FQNEAQ. DNA for the CDR3: TGTGCCAGCAGCTTAGCCGACAGTAGCAATCAGCCCCAGCATTTT. This translates into CASSLADSSNQPQHF.